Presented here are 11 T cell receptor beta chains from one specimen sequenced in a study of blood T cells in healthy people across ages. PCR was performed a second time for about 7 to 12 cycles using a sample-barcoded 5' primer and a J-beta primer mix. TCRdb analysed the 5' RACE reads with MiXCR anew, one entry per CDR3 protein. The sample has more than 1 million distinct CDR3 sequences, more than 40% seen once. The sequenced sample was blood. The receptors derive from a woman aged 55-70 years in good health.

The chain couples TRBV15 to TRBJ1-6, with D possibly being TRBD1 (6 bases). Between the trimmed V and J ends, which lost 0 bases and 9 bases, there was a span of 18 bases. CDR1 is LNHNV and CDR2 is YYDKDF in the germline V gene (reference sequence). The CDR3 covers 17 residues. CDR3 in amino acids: CATSRDIPPTGLSPLHF. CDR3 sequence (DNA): TGTGCCACCAGCAGAGATATCCCCCCCACAGGGCTTTCACCCCTCCACTTT.

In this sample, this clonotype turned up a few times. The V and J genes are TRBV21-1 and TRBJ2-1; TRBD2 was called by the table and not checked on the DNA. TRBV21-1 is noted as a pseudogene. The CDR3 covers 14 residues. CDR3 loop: CASVGGRAYNEQFF. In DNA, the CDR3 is TGTGCCAGCGTTGGCGGGAGGGCGTACAATGAGCAGTTCTTC.

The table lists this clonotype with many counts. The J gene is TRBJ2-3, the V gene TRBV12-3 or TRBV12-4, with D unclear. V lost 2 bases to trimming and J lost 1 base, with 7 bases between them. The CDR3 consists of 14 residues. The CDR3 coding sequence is TGTGCCAGCAGTTTAATCACTGGCACAGATACGCAGTATTTT. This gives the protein CASSLITGTDTQYF.

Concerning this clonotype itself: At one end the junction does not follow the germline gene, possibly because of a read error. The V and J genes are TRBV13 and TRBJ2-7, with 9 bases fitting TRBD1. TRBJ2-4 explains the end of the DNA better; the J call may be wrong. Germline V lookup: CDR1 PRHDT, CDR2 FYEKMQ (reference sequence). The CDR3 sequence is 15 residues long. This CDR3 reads CAGSKTGGAKNIQYF. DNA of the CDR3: TGTGCCGGCAGCAAGACAGGGGGAGCCAAAAACATTCAGTACTTC.

The CDR3 sequence is CASSLWQGRGYTF. CDR3 nucleotide sequence: TGTGCCAGCAGTTTATGGCAGGGGCGAGGCTACACCTTC. The chain links TRBV12-3 or TRBV12-4 to TRBJ1-2, with D possibly matching TRBD1 (6 bases). This CDR3 region has 13 residues. The V and J ends lost 2 bases and 8 bases respectively, with 12 bases between them.

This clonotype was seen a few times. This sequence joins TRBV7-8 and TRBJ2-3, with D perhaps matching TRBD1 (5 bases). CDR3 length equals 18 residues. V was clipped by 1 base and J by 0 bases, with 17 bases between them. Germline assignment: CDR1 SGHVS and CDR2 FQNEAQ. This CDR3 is CASSLEEVVGVSTDTQYF. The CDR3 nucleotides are TGTGCCAGCAGCTTAGAAGAGGTTGTAGGGGTGAGCACAGATACGCAGTATTTT.

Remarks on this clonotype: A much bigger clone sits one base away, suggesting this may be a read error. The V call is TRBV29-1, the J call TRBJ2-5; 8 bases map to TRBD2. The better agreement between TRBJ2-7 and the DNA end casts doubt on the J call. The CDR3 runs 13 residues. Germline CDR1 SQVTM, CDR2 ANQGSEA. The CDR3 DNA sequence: TGCAGCGTTACTAGCGGAGTGGCCTACGAGCAGTACTTC. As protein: CSVTSGVAYEQYF.

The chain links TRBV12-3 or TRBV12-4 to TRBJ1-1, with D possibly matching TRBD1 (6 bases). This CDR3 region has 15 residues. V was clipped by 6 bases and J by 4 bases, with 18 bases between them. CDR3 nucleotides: TGTGCCAGCAGCCTTGGGACGGGGGGCGGCACTGAAGCTTTCTTT. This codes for CASSLGTGGGTEAFF.

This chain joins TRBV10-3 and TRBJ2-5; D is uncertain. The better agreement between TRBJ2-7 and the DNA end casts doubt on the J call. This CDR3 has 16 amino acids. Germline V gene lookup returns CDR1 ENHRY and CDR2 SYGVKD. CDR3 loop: CAISESIGTDHYEQYF. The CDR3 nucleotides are TGTGCCATCAGTGAGTCGATAGGAACAGACCACTACGAGCAGTACTTC.

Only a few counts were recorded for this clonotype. CDR3 in DNA: TGTGCCAGCAGCACAGGACAGGGAAGCTCCTACGAGCAGTACTTC. This translates into CASSTGQGSSYEQYF. The chain is built from TRBV7-9 and TRBJ2-7; TRBD1 agrees at 8 bases. This CDR3 is 15 amino acids long. With 5 bases clipped from V and 0 bases from J, the junction kept 6 bases outside the gene matches. Germline assignment: CDR1 SEHNR and CDR2 FQNEAQ (reference sequence).

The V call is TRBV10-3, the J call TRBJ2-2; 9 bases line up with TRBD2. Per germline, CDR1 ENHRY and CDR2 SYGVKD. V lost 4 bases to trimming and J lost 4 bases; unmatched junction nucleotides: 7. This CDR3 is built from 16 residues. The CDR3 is CAISAQKTSGTGELFF. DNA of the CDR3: TGTGCCATCAGTGCCCAAAAGACTAGCGGCACCGGGGAGCTGTTTTTT.